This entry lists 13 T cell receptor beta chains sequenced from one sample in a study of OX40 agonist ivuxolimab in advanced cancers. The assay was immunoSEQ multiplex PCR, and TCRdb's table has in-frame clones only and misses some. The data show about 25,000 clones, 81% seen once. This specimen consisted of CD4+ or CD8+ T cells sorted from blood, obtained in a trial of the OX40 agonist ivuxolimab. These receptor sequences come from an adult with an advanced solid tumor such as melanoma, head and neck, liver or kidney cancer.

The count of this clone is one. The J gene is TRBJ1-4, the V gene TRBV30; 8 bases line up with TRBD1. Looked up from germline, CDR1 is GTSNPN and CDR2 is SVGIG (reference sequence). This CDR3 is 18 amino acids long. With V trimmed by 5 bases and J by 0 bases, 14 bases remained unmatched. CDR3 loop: CAWPTGGGKLATNEKLFF. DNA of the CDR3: TGTGCCTGGCCTACAGGGGGGGGGAAACTTGCAACTAATGAAAAACTGTTTTTT.

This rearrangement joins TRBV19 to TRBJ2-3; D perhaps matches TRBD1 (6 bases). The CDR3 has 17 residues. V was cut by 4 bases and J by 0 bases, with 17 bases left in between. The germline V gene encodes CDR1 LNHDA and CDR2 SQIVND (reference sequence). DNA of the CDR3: TGTGCCAGTAGTACCCCTGAGGGGGTGGGGAGCACAGATACGCAGTATTTT. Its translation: CASSTPEGVGSTDTQYF.

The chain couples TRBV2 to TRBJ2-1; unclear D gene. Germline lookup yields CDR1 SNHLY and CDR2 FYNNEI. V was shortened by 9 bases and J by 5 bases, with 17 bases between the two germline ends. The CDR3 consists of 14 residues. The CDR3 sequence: CASSRIISHNEQFF. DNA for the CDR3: TGTGCCAGTTCCCGGATCATCTCACACAATGAGCAGTTCTTC.

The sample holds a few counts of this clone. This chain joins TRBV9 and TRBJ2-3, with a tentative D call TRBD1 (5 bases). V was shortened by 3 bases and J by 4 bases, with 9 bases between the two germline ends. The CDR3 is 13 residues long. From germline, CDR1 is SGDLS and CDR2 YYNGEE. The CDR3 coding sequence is TGTGCCAGCAGCGCAGGGCCCCCAGATACGCAGTATTTT. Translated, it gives CASSAGPPDTQYF.

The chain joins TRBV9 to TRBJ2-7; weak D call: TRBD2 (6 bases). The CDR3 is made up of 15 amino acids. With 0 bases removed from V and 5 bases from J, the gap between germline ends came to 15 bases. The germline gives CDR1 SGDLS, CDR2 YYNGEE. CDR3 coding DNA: TGTGCCAGCAGCGTAGAGGATTTCGGAGGGGACGAGCAGTACTTC. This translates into CASSVEDFGGDEQYF.

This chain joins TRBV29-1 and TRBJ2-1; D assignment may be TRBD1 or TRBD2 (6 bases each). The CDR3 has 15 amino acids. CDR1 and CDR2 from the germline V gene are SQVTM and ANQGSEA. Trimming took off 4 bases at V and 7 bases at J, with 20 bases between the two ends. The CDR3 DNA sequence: TGCAGCGTTGCCGGCGGCACCGGGGGCGGGAATGAGCAGTTCTTC. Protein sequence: CSVAGGTGGGNEQFF.

CDR3 in amino acids: CASSDSGTGELFF. Written as DNA, the CDR3 is TGTGCCAGCAGTGACTCTGGCACCGGGGAGCTGTTTTTT. The chain uses TRBV6-4 and TRBJ2-2; D gene ambiguous. The CDR3 covers 13 residues. Germline V gene sequence: CDR1 MRHNA, CDR2 SNTAGT. Trimming left V 0 bases short and J 4 bases short, with 3 bases between.

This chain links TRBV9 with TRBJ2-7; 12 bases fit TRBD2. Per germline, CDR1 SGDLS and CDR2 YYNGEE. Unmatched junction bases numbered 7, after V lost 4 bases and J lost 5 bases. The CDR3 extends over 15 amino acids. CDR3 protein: CASSPRTSGTNEQYF. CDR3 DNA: TGTGCCAGCAGCCCCCGGACTAGCGGGACCAACGAGCAGTACTTC. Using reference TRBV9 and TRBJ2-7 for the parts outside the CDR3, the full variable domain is DSGVTQTPKHLITATGQRVTLRCSPRSGDLSVYWYQQSLDQGLQFLIQYYNGEERAKGNILERFSAQQFPDLHSELNLSSLELGDSALYFCASSPRTSGTNEQYFGPGTRLTVT.

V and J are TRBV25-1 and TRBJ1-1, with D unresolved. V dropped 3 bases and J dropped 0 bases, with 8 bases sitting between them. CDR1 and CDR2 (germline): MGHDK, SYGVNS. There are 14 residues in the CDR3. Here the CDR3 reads CASSDWGMNTEAFF. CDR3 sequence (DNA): TGTGCCAGCAGTGACTGGGGTATGAACACTGAAGCTTTCTTT.

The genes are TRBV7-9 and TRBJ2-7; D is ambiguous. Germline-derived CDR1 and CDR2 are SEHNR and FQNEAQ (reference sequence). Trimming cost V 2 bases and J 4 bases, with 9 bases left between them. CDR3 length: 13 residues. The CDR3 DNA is TGTGCCAGCAGCTTAAACAGACCTTACGAGCAGTACTTC. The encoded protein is CASSLNRPYEQYF.

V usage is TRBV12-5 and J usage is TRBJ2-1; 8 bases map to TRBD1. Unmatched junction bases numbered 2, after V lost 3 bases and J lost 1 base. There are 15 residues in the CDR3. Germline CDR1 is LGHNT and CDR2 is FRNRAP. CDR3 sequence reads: CASGFGQGSYNEQFF. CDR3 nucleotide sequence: TGTGCTAGTGGTTTTGGACAGGGTTCCTACAATGAGCAGTTCTTC. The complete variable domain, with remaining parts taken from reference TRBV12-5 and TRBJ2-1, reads DARVTQTPRHKVTEMGQEVTMRCQPILGHNTVFWYRQTMMQGLELLAYFRNRAPLDDSGMPKDRFSAEMPDATLATLKIQPSEPRDSAVYFCASGFGQGSYNEQFFGPGTRLTVL.

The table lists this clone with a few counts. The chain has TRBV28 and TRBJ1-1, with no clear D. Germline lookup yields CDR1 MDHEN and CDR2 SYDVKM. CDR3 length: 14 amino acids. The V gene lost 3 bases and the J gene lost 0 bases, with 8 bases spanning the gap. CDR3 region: CASSLEPLNTEAFF. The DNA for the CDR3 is TGTGCCAGCAGTTTGGAACCTTTGAACACTGAAGCTTTCTTT.

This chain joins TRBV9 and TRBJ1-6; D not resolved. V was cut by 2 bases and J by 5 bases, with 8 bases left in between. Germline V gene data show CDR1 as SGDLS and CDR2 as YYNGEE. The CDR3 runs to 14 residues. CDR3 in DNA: TGTGCCAGCAGCGTCGGTTCGGATAATTCACCCCTCCACTTT. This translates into CASSVGSDNSPLHF.